This TCR beta chain appears in the sequencing data of a study of T-cell memory formation after mild COVID-19. Overall study findings and caveats: Clones shrinking between day 15 and 85 showed a balanced CD4/CD8 split, and those that grew later tilted toward CD4+. The finding that pre-infection memory included some responding clones suggested that cross-reactive memory joined. Largely, contracting CD4+ clones fell within CM and EM, and contracting CD8+ clones within EMRA.

MiXCR was run by TCRdb on the 5' RACE reads, yielding one entry per CDR3 protein. The sample lists approximately 300,000 distinct CDR3 sequences, more than 15% occurring once. The count of this clonotype is one. The antigen is not known. The conserved final phenylalanine or tryptophan is absent from the CDR3, which likely points to a read error. The junction had 7 bases not matched to a gene; V was cut back by 4 bases and J by 4 bases. The germline CDR1 and CDR2 sequences are LNHDA and SQIVND (reference sequence). The CDR3 runs 16 residues. The material sequenced was PBMCs or a T cell subset sorted from them (not recorded which). V and J are TRBV19 and TRBJ2-3; TRBD1 aligns across 11 bases. The receptor comes from a man aged 18 to 30 who had mild COVID-19 (a few samples of this study predate the infection). Cell type and time point are not known. CDR3 sequence reads: CASSKGQGARADTQYI. CDR3 nucleotide sequence: TGTGCCAGTAGTAAAGGACAGGGGGCGCGGGCAGATACGCAGTATATT.